This T cell receptor beta chain was sequenced for a study of blood T cell repertoires in COVID-19. This clone has more than one count but fewer than ten. As processed by the authors: Cell counts per sample came from amplifying reference gene primers. Generated by immunoSEQ multiplex PCR, the TCRdb table keeps only in-frame clones and is missing some. The DNA was the basis for D and trimming; V, J and clone size are from that table. Seen here are 250,000 or so clones, approximately 86% observed once, and the top ten hold over 8%. The clonotype comes from a man in his forties with active or convalescent COVID-19. The sample was peripheral blood.

The CDR3 sequence is CASSEEGGEGQPQHF. The CDR3, as DNA: TGTGCCAGCAGTGAAGAAGGGGGGGAAGGTCAGCCCCAGCATTTT. V gene TRBV6-1 combines with J gene TRBJ1-5, with D maybe TRBD1 (6 bases). Germline assignment: CDR1 MNHNS and CDR2 SASEGT. The V gene lost 1 base and the J gene lost 6 bases, with 13 bases spanning the gap. The CDR3 runs to 15 residues.